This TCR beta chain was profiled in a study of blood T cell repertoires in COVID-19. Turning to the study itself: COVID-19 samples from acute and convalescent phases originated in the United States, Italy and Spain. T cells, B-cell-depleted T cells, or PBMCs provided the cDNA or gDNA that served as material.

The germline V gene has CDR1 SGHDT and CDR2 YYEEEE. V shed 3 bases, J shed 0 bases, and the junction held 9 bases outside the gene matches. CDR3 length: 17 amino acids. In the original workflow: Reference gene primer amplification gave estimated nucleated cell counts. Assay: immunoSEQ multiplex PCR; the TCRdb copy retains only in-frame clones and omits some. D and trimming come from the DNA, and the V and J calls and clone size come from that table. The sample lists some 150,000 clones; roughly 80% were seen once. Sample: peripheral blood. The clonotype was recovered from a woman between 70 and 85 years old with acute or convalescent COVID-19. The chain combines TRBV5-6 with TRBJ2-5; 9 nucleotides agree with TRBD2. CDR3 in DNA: TGTGCCAGCAGCTCCCCTGGGACTAGCCTGTACCAAGAGACCCAGTACTTC. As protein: CASSSPGTSLYQETQYF. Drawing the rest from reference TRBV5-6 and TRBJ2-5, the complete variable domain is DAGVTQSPTHLIKTRGQQVTLRCSPKSGHDTVSWYQQALGQGPQFIFQYYEEEERQRGNFPDRFSGHQFPNYSSELNVNALLLGDSALYLCASSSPGTSLYQETQYFGPGTRLLVL.